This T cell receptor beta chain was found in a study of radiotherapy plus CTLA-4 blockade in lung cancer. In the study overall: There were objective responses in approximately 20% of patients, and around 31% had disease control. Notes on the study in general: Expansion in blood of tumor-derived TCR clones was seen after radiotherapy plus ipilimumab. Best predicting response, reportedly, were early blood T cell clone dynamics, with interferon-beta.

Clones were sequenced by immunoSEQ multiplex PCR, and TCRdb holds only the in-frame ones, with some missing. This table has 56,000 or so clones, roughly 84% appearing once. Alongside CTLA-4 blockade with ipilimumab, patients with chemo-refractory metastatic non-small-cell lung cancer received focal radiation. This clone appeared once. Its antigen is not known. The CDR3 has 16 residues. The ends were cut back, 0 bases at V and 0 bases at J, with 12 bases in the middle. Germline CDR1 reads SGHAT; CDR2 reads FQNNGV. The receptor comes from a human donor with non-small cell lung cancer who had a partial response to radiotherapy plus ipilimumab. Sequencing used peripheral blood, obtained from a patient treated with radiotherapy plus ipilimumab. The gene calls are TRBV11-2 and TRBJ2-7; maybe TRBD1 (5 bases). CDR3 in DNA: TGTGCCAGCAGCTTAGATCAGGGCACAAGCTCCTACGAGCAGTACTTC. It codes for CASSLDQGTSSYEQYF.